Reported below is one TCR beta chain. This CDR3 region has 15 residues. Germline values: CDR1 SEHNR, CDR2 FQNEAQ (reference sequence). The trim removed 5 bases at V and 7 bases at J, leaving 10 bases unmatched. The sample originates from a study of cytomegalovirus exposure and HLA in healthy donors. PCR employed 60 Vbeta and 13 Jbeta primers. This table comes from immunoSEQ multiplex PCR, and its TCRdb copy is limited to in-frame clones, with some not included. The sample shows some 120,000 clones, around 80% of them seen only once. Sequencing was carried out using PBMCs. This rearrangement joins TRBV7-9 to TRBJ1-4; 7 bases are shared with TRBD1. The clonotype was recovered from a woman under 30 in good health and CMV-seronegative. In nucleotides, the CDR3 is TGTGCCAGCAGCCTTACAGGGGCTACGGTTGAAAAACTGTTTTTT. Protein sequence: CASSLTGATVEKLFF.